This T cell receptor beta chain emerged from a study of T cell responses to AZD1222 COVID-19 vaccine. Method: immunoSEQ multiplex PCR; TCRdb's copy keeps in-frame clones and lacks some. The sample consists of around 270,000 clones, 85% to 95% of them appearing once. Germline CDR1 is MDHEN and CDR2 is SYDVKM. Trimming cost V 6 bases and J 0 bases, with 14 bases left between them. The CDR3 runs to 15 residues. The receptor's source is an adult who received the AZD1222 COVID-19 vaccine. The sample here was peripheral blood, taken 28 days after the second AZD1222 dose. The rearrangement joins TRBV28 to TRBJ1-1; D uncertain. CDR3 in DNA: TGTGCCAGCAGCACCCCCCGGGAATTGAACACTGAAGCTTTCTTT. Its protein is CASSTPRELNTEAFF.